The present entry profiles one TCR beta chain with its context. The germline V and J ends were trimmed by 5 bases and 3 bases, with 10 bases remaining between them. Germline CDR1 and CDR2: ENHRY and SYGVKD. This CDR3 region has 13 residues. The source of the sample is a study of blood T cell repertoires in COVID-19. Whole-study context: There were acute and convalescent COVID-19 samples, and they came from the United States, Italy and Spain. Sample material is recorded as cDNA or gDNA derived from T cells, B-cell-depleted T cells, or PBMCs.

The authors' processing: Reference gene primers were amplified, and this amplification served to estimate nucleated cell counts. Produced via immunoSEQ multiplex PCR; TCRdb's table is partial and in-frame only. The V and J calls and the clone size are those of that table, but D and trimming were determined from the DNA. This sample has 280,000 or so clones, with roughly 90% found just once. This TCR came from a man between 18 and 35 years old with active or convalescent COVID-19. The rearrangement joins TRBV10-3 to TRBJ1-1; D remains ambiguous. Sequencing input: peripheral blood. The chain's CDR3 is CAISSTRDTEAFF. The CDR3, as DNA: TGTGCCATCAGTTCGACAAGAGACACTGAAGCTTTCTTT.